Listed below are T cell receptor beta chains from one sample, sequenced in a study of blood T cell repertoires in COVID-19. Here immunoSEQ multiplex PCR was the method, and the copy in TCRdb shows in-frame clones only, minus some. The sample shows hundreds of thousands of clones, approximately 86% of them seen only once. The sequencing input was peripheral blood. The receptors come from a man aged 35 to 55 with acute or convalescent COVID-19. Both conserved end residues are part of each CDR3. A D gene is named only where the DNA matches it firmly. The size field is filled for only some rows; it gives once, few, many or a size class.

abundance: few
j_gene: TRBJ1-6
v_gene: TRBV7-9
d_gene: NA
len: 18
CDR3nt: TGTGCCAGCAGATCCCTCCCCCTGCAGTTTGAGGAAAATTCACCCCTCCACTTT
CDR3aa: CASRSLPLQFEENSPLHF

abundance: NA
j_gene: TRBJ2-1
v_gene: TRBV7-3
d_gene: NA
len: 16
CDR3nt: TGTGCCAGCAGTCCTACCCTAGCGGACAGGGCGGGTGAGCAGTTCTTC
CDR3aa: CASSPTLADRAGEQFF

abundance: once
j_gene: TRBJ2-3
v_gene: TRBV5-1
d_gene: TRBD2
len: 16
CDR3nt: TGCGCCAGCACCATGGGGGGGTCGGGGAAGCAAGATACGCAGTATTTT
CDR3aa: CASTMGGSGKQDTQYF

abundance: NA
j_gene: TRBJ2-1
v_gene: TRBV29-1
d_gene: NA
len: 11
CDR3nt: TGCAGCTCCGGGGATTACAATGAGCAGTTCTTC
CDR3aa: CSSGDYNEQFF

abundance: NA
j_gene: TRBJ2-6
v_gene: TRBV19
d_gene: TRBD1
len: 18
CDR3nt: TGTGCCAGTAGTATGACAAGGGGGCAAATGGCTGGGGCCAACGTCCTGACTTTC
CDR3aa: CASSMTRGQMAGANVLTF

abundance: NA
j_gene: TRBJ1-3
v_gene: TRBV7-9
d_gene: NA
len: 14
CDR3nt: TGTGCCAGCAGCGGGAGGATCTCTGGAAACACCATATATTTT
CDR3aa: CASSGRISGNTIYF

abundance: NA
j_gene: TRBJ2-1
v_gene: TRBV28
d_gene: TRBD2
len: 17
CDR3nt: TGTGCCAGCAGTTTCCGGGAGGGGTTCTCCTTTACAAATGAGCAGTTCTTC
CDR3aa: CASSFREGFSFTNEQFF

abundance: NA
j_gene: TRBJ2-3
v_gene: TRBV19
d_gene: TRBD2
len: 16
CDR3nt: TGTGCCAGTAGTATGGGTACTAGCGCTGGCACAGATACGCAGTATTTT
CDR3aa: CASSMGTSAGTDTQYF

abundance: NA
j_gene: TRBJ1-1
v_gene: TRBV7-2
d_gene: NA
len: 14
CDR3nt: TGTGCCAGCAGCGACATGGGAGGGGGCACTGAAGCTTTCTTT
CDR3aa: CASSDMGGGTEAFF

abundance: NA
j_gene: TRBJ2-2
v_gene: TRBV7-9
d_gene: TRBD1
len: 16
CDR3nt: TGTGCCAGCAGCTTAAAAGGGGGCGCGGGCACCGGGGAGCTGTTTTTT
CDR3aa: CASSLKGGAGTGELFF

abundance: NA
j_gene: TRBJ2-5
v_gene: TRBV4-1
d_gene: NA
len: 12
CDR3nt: TGCGCCAGCAGCCAAGAGGGGCAGACCCAGTACTTC
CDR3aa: CASSQEGQTQYF

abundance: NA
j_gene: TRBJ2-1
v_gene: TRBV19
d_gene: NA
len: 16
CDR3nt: TGTGCCAGTAGGACTGTCGGGACTGCCCTCTACAATGAGCAGTTCTTC
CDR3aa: CASRTVGTALYNEQFF

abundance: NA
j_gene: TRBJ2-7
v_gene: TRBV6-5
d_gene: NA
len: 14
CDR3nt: TGTGCCAGCATGGAGACAGGCGTTCCCTACGAGCAGTACTTC
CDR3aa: CASMETGVPYEQYF

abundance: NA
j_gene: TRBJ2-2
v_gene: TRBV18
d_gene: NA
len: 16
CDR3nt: TGTGCCAGCTCCCCCCTGGAGGCGGCGAACACCGGGGAGCTGTTTTTT
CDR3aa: CASSPLEAANTGELFF